One and the same sample provided the 21 T cell receptor beta chains below, sequenced in a study of T cells expressing NK-cell markers (dated by TCRdb to the early 2020s). To prepare the library, 5' RACE was applied. Sequenced using an Illumina HiSeq 2000. Reads reprocessed by TCRdb are summarized as one entry per CDR3 protein sequence, and DNA is absent. The table of this sample itemizes a few hundred thousand distinct CDR3 sequences. 3.5% to 4.5% of the sample is held by the ten biggest clonotypes. Sample: blood T cells: a sorted CD56 or NKG2C T cell subset, CD4+ or CD8+ T cells, or bulk PBMC T cells (not recorded which). The receptors here all came from a young man in good health. Donor details come from another sample of the same person, matched by shared clones.

V usage is TRBV6-2 or TRBV6-3 and J usage is TRBJ2-5; TCRdb proposes TRBD1, but this gene call is untestable without DNA. Per germline, CDR1 MNHEY and CDR2 SVGEGT. CDR3 length: 15 amino acids. The CDR3 sequence: CASSVTRTGQETQYF.

The chain is built from TRBV25-1 and TRBJ2-5; with no DNA, the TCRdb D assignment of TRBD2 cannot be verified. CDR3 size: 14 residues. CDR1 is MGHDK and CDR2 is SYGVNS in the germline V gene. CDR3 sequence reads: CASSDRLAGGTQYF.

The chain uses TRBV7-9 and TRBJ1-6; there is no DNA to check the TCRdb D call of TRBD1. The CDR3 is 14 amino acids. The germline CDR1 and CDR2 sequences are SEHNR and FQNEAQ (reference sequence). The CDR3 protein is CASSTEGAVSPLHF.

The rearrangement links TRBV20-1 to TRBJ1-2. The germline V gene has CDR1 DFQATT and CDR2 SNEGSKA (reference sequence). The CDR3 consists of 12 residues. CDR3: CSAAITPYGYTF.

The chain couples TRBV20-1 to TRBJ2-6; TCRdb names TRBD2, which stays unverified in the absence of DNA. This CDR3 spans 18 amino acids. Germline CDR1 DFQATT, CDR2 SNEGSKA (reference sequence). The CDR3 sequence: CSASPLAGRPSGANVLTF.

This chain uses TRBV19 with TRBJ2-5; absent DNA, TCRdb's TRBD2 call cannot be checked. From germline, CDR1 is LNHDA and CDR2 SQIVND (reference sequence). The CDR3 spans 16 residues. CDR3 loop: CASSVRARMYQETQYF. The whole variable domain, remainder taken from reference TRBV19 and TRBJ2-5, is DGGITQSPKYLFRKEGQNVTLSCEQNLNHDAMYWYRQDPGQGLRLIYYSQIVNDFQKGDIAEGYSVSREKKESFPLTVTSAQKNPTAFYLCASSVRARMYQETQYFGPGTRLLVL.

The chain links TRBV20-1 to TRBJ1-2; TCRdb outputs TRBD1, but without DNA this stays unchecked. Germline CDR1 is DFQATT and CDR2 is SNEGSKA (reference sequence). CDR3 size: 13 residues. The CDR3: CSASQGTDYGYTF.

This rearrangement joins TRBV12-3 or TRBV12-4 to TRBJ2-1; TCRdb designates TRBD1, a call that cannot be tested without DNA. The CDR3 runs 18 residues. CDR3 in amino acids: CASSSTGGGGLAVPEQFF.

The gene calls are TRBV3-1 and TRBJ2-7; TCRdb picks TRBD2, but there is no DNA to check that call. Germline assignment: CDR1 LGHDT and CDR2 YNNKEL (reference sequence). There are 18 residues in the CDR3. This CDR3 reads CASSQAKTGTSRLSEQYF.

This chain uses TRBV7-9 with TRBJ2-5; TCRdb reports TRBD1, a call that lacks DNA to check it against. The CDR3 contains 17 residues. Germline CDR1 is SEHNR and CDR2 is FQNEAQ (reference sequence). CDR3 loop: CASSSPLGGQTQETQYF.

This chain links TRBV11-3 with TRBJ2-4; the TCRdb call, TRBD1, lacks DNA for checking. The CDR3 consists of 16 residues. The germline CDR1 and CDR2 sequences are SGHNT and YENEEA. The CDR3 region is CASSLDATGGLSIQYF.

The CDR3: CATRGQSNQPQHF. The V gene is TRBV24-1, the J gene TRBJ1-5; TCRdb's D gene call, TRBD1, goes unchecked for lack of DNA. The CDR3 totals 13 residues. Per germline, CDR1 KGHDR and CDR2 SFDVKD.

The chain recombines TRBV5-8 with TRBJ1-2; TCRdb outputs TRBD1, but without DNA this stays unchecked. Germline-derived CDR1 and CDR2 are SGHTS and YDEGEE. CDR3 length: 15 residues. Here the CDR3 reads CASSRASWGNYGYTF.

The chain employs TRBV5-1 and TRBJ2-1; there is no DNA to check the TCRdb D call of TRBD2. The CDR3 is 14 residues long. Germline V gene sequence: CDR1 SGHRS, CDR2 YFSETQ. CDR3 protein: CASGGSPPHNEQFF. Variable domain in full (rest from reference TRBV5-1 and TRBJ2-1): KAGVTQTPRYLIKTRGQQVTLSCSPISGHRSVSWYQQTPGQGLQFLFEYFSETQRNKGNFPGRFSGRQFSNSRSEMNVSTLELGDSALYLCASGGSPPHNEQFFGPGTRLTVL.

J is TRBJ1-1 and V is TRBV5-1; the D call of TRBD1 rests on TCRdb alone, since no DNA is present to check it. The V gene's germline CDR1 is SGHRS and CDR2 YFSETQ. The CDR3 loop spans 16 amino acids. The CDR3 protein is CASSLGSDRGNTEAFF.

This chain joins TRBV28 and TRBJ2-7; there is no DNA to check the TCRdb D call of TRBD1. The CDR3 covers 15 residues. From germline, CDR1 is MDHEN and CDR2 SYDVKM. CDR3 amino acids: CASSLQPGQGVWEYF.

V and J are TRBV7-6 and TRBJ1-1; absent DNA, TCRdb's TRBD1 call cannot be checked. Per the germline V gene, CDR1 is SGHVS and CDR2 is FNYEAQ. This CDR3 spans 13 amino acids. This CDR3 reads CASGQGFNTEAFF. Supplemented by reference TRBV7-6 and TRBJ1-1, the full variable domain reads GAGVSQSPRYKVTKRGQDVALRCDPISGHVSLYWYRQALGQGPEFLTYFNYEAQQDKSGLPNDRFSAERPEGSISTLTIQRTEQRDSAMYRCASGQGFNTEAFFGQGTRLTVV.

The V gene is TRBV12-5, the J gene TRBJ2-1; the TCRdb D gene call, TRBD2, has no DNA to confirm it. Germline V gives CDR1 LGHNT, CDR2 FRNRAP. This CDR3 has 16 amino acids. The CDR3 sequence is CASGLEVLAGDNEQFF.

V is TRBV12-3 or TRBV12-4 and J is TRBJ1-3; the TCRdb D gene call, TRBD1, has no DNA to confirm it. This CDR3 has 14 residues. CDR3 sequence reads: CASSRGTNRNTIYF.

CDR3: CASSQESIAHEAFF. The V gene is TRBV3-1, the J gene TRBJ1-1. The CDR3 spans 14 residues. Germline values: CDR1 LGHDT, CDR2 YNNKEL (reference sequence).

CDR3 loop: CASSPPNSPSYEQYF. The rearrangement joins TRBV6-1 to TRBJ2-7. Germline V gene data show CDR1 as MNHNS and CDR2 as SASEGT. This CDR3 spans 15 amino acids.